Listed below are T cell receptor beta chains from one sample, sequenced in a study of human T cells and chemical hapten exposure. Using its own MiXCR run on the RACE reads, TCRdb lists one record per CDR3 protein. Of tens of thousands of distinct CDR3 sequences in the sample, about 10% are singletons; the top ten hold about 5.2%. Material: whole blood, obtained in connection with sensitization to the hapten diphenylcyclopropenone (DPC). The receptor source for this set is a woman in her forties or fifties with alopecia areata. Some clones in this sample may be carry-over from other donors' samples. Each CDR3 is given with its conserved first and last residue. D genes are given only for firm matches. Clone size is stated in some rows and not others, as once, few, many or a class when expanded.

clone_size: many; d_call: TRBD1; v_call: TRBV28; cdr3_length: 18; j_call: TRBJ2-2; cdr3_nt: TGTGCCAGCAGTTTAATCGGCAGGGGGAAGGGGAACACCGGGGAGCTGTTTTTT; cdr3_aa: CASSLIGRGKGNTGELFF
clone_size: many; d_call: TRBD2; v_call: TRBV12-3/TRBV12-4; cdr3_length: 14; j_call: TRBJ2-1; cdr3_nt: TGTGCCAGCACCCTAGCGGGGGGTTTTGAGGAGCAGTTCTTC; cdr3_aa: CASTLAGGFEEQFF
clone_size: few; d_call: NA; v_call: TRBV7-2; cdr3_length: 14; j_call: TRBJ1-1; cdr3_nt: TGTGCCAGCAGTCAGACGGGTCTGAACACTGAAGCTTTCTTT; cdr3_aa: CASSQTGLNTEAFF
clone_size: NA; d_call: NA; v_call: TRBV3-1; cdr3_length: 12; j_call: TRBJ1-1; cdr3_nt: TGTGCCAGCACTCGAAGGGGGACTGAAGCTTTCTTT; cdr3_aa: CASTRRGTEAFF
clone_size: NA; d_call: NA; v_call: TRBV7-9; cdr3_length: 13; j_call: TRBJ1-6; cdr3_nt: TGTGCCAGCAGCTTAGTTCTGAATTCACCCCTCCACTTT; cdr3_aa: CASSLVLNSPLHF
clone_size: NA; d_call: TRBD2; v_call: TRBV3-1; cdr3_length: 15; j_call: TRBJ2-5; cdr3_nt: TGTGCCAGCACTCCACTAGCGGGGGGCCGGGAGACCCAGTACTTC; cdr3_aa: CASTPLAGGRETQYF
clone_size: NA; d_call: TRBD1; v_call: TRBV2; cdr3_length: 14; j_call: TRBJ2-3; cdr3_nt: TGTGCCAGCGGACAGGGGGCTTATACAGATACGCAGTATTTT; cdr3_aa: CASGQGAYTDTQYF
clone_size: NA; d_call: NA; v_call: TRBV2; cdr3_length: 15; j_call: TRBJ2-7; cdr3_nt: TGTGCCAGCAGCGGGTTACAGGGGAGGCCGTACGAGCAGTACTTC; cdr3_aa: CASSGLQGRPYEQYF
clone_size: many; d_call: TRBD2; v_call: TRBV6-6; cdr3_length: 13; j_call: TRBJ2-1; cdr3_nt: TGTGCCAGCACTTCTAGCGGGAGAAATGAGCAGTTCTTC; cdr3_aa: CASTSSGRNEQFF
clone_size: many; d_call: TRBD1; v_call: TRBV18; cdr3_length: 15; j_call: TRBJ2-1; cdr3_nt: TGTGCCAGCTCCGCCGGGACAGGAACTCTTCGAGAGCAGTTCTTC; cdr3_aa: CASSAGTGTLREQFF
clone_size: NA; d_call: NA; v_call: TRBV28; cdr3_length: 15; j_call: TRBJ2-5; cdr3_nt: TGTGCCAGCAGCCTTACCGGGACTCCACACGGTTCCCAGTACTTC; cdr3_aa: CASSLTGTPHGSQYF
clone_size: many; d_call: TRBD1; v_call: TRBV5-6; cdr3_length: 15; j_call: TRBJ2-2; cdr3_nt: TGTGCCAGCAGCTTACGGGACAGCAGGACCGGGGAGCTGTTTTTT; cdr3_aa: CASSLRDSRTGELFF
clone_size: many; d_call: NA; v_call: TRBV29-1; cdr3_length: 12; j_call: TRBJ1-3; cdr3_nt: TGCAGCGGAACAGGCTCTGGAAACACCATATATTTT; cdr3_aa: CSGTGSGNTIYF
clone_size: few; d_call: NA; v_call: TRBV6-1; cdr3_length: 16; j_call: TRBJ2-3; cdr3_nt: TGTGCCAGCAGGGACCAGACAGATATCTTCACAGATACGCAGTATTTT; cdr3_aa: CASRDQTDIFTDTQYF
clone_size: few; d_call: NA; v_call: TRBV11-2; cdr3_length: 15; j_call: TRBJ2-1; cdr3_nt: TGTGCCAGCAGCTTAGGTTGGGGGGAATACAATGAGCAGTTCTTC; cdr3_aa: CASSLGWGEYNEQFF
clone_size: few; d_call: NA; v_call: TRBV14; cdr3_length: 14; j_call: TRBJ1-2; cdr3_nt: TGTGCCAGCAGCCGACCCGGACAGTTCCATGGCTACACCTTC; cdr3_aa: CASSRPGQFHGYTF
clone_size: few; d_call: TRBD2; v_call: TRBV10-1; cdr3_length: 14; j_call: TRBJ2-3; cdr3_nt: TGCGCCAGAATAATAGCGGGGCCCACAGATACGCAGTATTTT; cdr3_aa: CARIIAGPTDTQYF
clone_size: NA; d_call: NA; v_call: TRBV20-1; cdr3_length: 13; j_call: TRBJ1-3; cdr3_nt: TGCAGTGCGACAGAAATCTCTGGAAACACCATATATTTT; cdr3_aa: CSATEISGNTIYF
clone_size: NA; d_call: NA; v_call: TRBV6-5; cdr3_length: 15; j_call: TRBJ1-1; cdr3_nt: TGTGCCAGCAGCTCCCTGCGGGGGGCGATCACTGAAGCTTTCTTT; cdr3_aa: CASSSLRGAITEAFF
clone_size: many; d_call: NA; v_call: TRBV5-1; cdr3_length: 16; j_call: TRBJ2-2; cdr3_nt: TGCGCCAGCAGCCTACGCGGCGGACTAAACACCGGGGAGCTGTTTTTT; cdr3_aa: CASSLRGGLNTGELFF
clone_size: many; d_call: NA; v_call: TRBV12-3/TRBV12-4; cdr3_length: 15; j_call: TRBJ1-4; cdr3_nt: TGTGCCAGCAGTTTGGGAGGCTCGCATAATGAAAAACTGTTTTTT; cdr3_aa: CASSLGGSHNEKLFF
clone_size: many; d_call: NA; v_call: TRBV6-6; cdr3_length: 12; j_call: TRBJ1-1; cdr3_nt: TGTGCCACCGTCCTCCCGGACACTGAAGCTTTCTTT; cdr3_aa: CATVLPDTEAFF
clone_size: few; d_call: NA; v_call: TRBV29-1; cdr3_length: 14; j_call: TRBJ2-3; cdr3_nt: TGCAGCGTTAGGGGCGAACTTCCCACAGATACGCAGTATTTT; cdr3_aa: CSVRGELPTDTQYF
clone_size: many; d_call: NA; v_call: TRBV27; cdr3_length: 18; j_call: TRBJ2-3; cdr3_nt: TGTGCCAGCAGTTTAACCCCCCTCAAGCCTACCAGATGGGATTCGCAGTATTTT; cdr3_aa: CASSLTPLKPTRWDSQYF
clone_size: many; d_call: NA; v_call: TRBV7-9; cdr3_length: 16; j_call: TRBJ2-7; cdr3_nt: TGTGCCAGCAGCTCGTCCCTTCTGCGGGGATACTACGAGCAGTACTTC; cdr3_aa: CASSSSLLRGYYEQYF
clone_size: many; d_call: TRBD1; v_call: TRBV29-1; cdr3_length: 14; j_call: TRBJ2-7; cdr3_nt: TGCAGCGTTGTGGGTTGGACAGGGGGCAACGAGCAGTACTTC; cdr3_aa: CSVVGWTGGNEQYF
clone_size: NA; d_call: NA; v_call: TRBV5-1; cdr3_length: 14; j_call: TRBJ2-2; cdr3_nt: TGCGCCAGCAGCTTGCGGCCGAACACCGGGGAGCTGTTTTTT; cdr3_aa: CASSLRPNTGELFF
clone_size: few; d_call: TRBD1; v_call: TRBV7-2; cdr3_length: 16; j_call: TRBJ1-5; cdr3_nt: TGTGCCAGCAGCTCACGAAGCGACAGGGTACATCAGCCCCAGCATTTT; cdr3_aa: CASSSRSDRVHQPQHF
clone_size: many; d_call: NA; v_call: TRBV28; cdr3_length: 16; j_call: TRBJ1-3; cdr3_nt: TGTGCCAGCAGTTGGGGCCCCACAATCTCTGGAAACACCATATATTTT; cdr3_aa: CASSWGPTISGNTIYF
clone_size: many; d_call: TRBD1; v_call: TRBV20-1; cdr3_length: 17; j_call: TRBJ1-1; cdr3_nt: TGCAGTGCTAGAGAGATGCACAGGGGAGGAATGAACACTGAAGCTTTCTTT; cdr3_aa: CSAREMHRGGMNTEAFF
clone_size: few; d_call: TRBD1; v_call: TRBV10-3; cdr3_length: 13; j_call: TRBJ1-6; cdr3_nt: TGTGCCACCTCCGGGACAGGGAATTCACCCCTCCACTTT; cdr3_aa: CATSGTGNSPLHF
clone_size: NA; d_call: NA; v_call: TRBV4-2; cdr3_length: 14; j_call: TRBJ2-7; cdr3_nt: TGTGCCAGCAGCCCCCAAGCTGGGTTCTACGAGCAGTACTTC; cdr3_aa: CASSPQAGFYEQYF
clone_size: few; d_call: NA; v_call: TRBV5-1; cdr3_length: 15; j_call: TRBJ1-1; cdr3_nt: TGCGCCAGCAGCTTGGACGTAGGTGGGCGTCCTGAAGCTTTCTTT; cdr3_aa: CASSLDVGGRPEAFF
clone_size: few; d_call: TRBD2; v_call: TRBV19; cdr3_length: 14; j_call: TRBJ2-1; cdr3_nt: TGTGCCAGCTCTAGCGGGGGATCCTACAATGAGCAGTTCTTC; cdr3_aa: CASSSGGSYNEQFF
clone_size: few; d_call: NA; v_call: TRBV2; cdr3_length: 13; j_call: TRBJ1-3; cdr3_nt: TGTGCCAGCAGCGCTGAGACCCGCAACACCATATATTTT; cdr3_aa: CASSAETRNTIYF
clone_size: NA; d_call: NA; v_call: TRBV30; cdr3_length: 15; j_call: TRBJ2-7; cdr3_nt: TGTGCCTGGAGGAAAGTCTCCCGGGAGACCTACGAGCAGTACTTC; cdr3_aa: CAWRKVSRETYEQYF
clone_size: few; d_call: TRBD2; v_call: TRBV7-9; cdr3_length: 14; j_call: TRBJ2-5; cdr3_nt: TGTGCCAGCAGCTTTACTAGCGGGACGGAGACCCAGTACTTC; cdr3_aa: CASSFTSGTETQYF
clone_size: few; d_call: NA; v_call: TRBV7-8; cdr3_length: 15; j_call: TRBJ2-1; cdr3_nt: TGTGCCAGCAGCCCAGGGCGGGGCCGGTTGAATGAGCAGTTCTTC; cdr3_aa: CASSPGRGRLNEQFF
clone_size: NA; d_call: NA; v_call: TRBV28; cdr3_length: 14; j_call: TRBJ2-7; cdr3_nt: TGTGCCAGCAGTTGGGGGGGCAGGACCTACGAGCAGTACTTC; cdr3_aa: CASSWGGRTYEQYF
clone_size: NA; d_call: NA; v_call: TRBV3-1; cdr3_length: 14; j_call: TRBJ2-5; cdr3_nt: TGTGCCAGCAGCCTAGACCACTACGGGGAGACCCAGTACTTC; cdr3_aa: CASSLDHYGETQYF
clone_size: many; d_call: TRBD1; v_call: TRBV12-3/TRBV12-4; cdr3_length: 16; j_call: TRBJ1-5; cdr3_nt: TGTGCCAGCAGTTCTGGGACAGGGGTTGGGAATCAGCCCCAGCATTTT; cdr3_aa: CASSSGTGVGNQPQHF
clone_size: few; d_call: TRBD1; v_call: TRBV28; cdr3_length: 16; j_call: TRBJ1-3; cdr3_nt: TGTGCCAGCAGTTTATCTGGACAGGGGGAAGGAAACACCATATATTTT; cdr3_aa: CASSLSGQGEGNTIYF
clone_size: few; d_call: NA; v_call: TRBV6-2/TRBV6-3; cdr3_length: 14; j_call: TRBJ2-2; cdr3_nt: TGTGCCAGCAGTTACTCGGGGGGCTTCGGGGAGCTGTTTTTT; cdr3_aa: CASSYSGGFGELFF
clone_size: few; d_call: TRBD1; v_call: TRBV10-1; cdr3_length: 15; j_call: TRBJ1-1; cdr3_nt: TGCGCCAGCAGTGGACGGGGACAGGGGAGCACTGAAGCTTTCTTT; cdr3_aa: CASSGRGQGSTEAFF
clone_size: many; d_call: NA; v_call: TRBV24-1; cdr3_length: 15; j_call: TRBJ2-2; cdr3_nt: TGTGCCACCAGTGAGGCTGGAGCTAACACCGGGGAGCTGTTTTTT; cdr3_aa: CATSEAGANTGELFF